This T cell receptor beta chain was sequenced for a study of blood T cell repertoires in COVID-19 (dated by TCRdb to 2018 to 2020). In the study overall: The collaborator samples originated in the United States, Italy and Spain and spanned the acute and convalescent phases of COVID-19. The material from the prospective study consisted of cDNA or gDNA derived from T cells, B-cell-depleted T cells, or PBMCs. Deeply sampled blood TCRbeta repertoires from subjects exposed to, actively infected with, or recovered from COVID-19 were included in the dataset. The repertoires were released in a freely available public database intended as a resource for research on the immune response to SARS-CoV-2. Samples were obtained from the ongoing ImmuneRACE study (first 160 participants) and from over 1,000 subjects provided by 6 global collaborators. A de-identified subject ID, COVID-19 status, age in years and sex were almost always included in the sample metadata. HLA class I and class II types, where available, came from metadata supplied by the sample provider rather than from assay-based typing. What the authors observed across the whole study: The quantity of clinical and demographic metadata differed by source and by participant and was supplied without curation.

The germline V gene specifies SGDLS as CDR1 and YYNGEE as CDR2. The germline V end is reduced by 5 bases and the J end by 7 bases; junction bases left unmatched: 8. Measured from the cysteine to the phenylalanine, the CDR3 is 14 residues long. Kept here is only the CDR3 DNA, which spans 42 bases and is read in frame from base 1. Whole blood was collected in K2EDTA tubes by collaborating institutions according to the institutions' own protocols. Collaborator samples were shipped for TCRbeta analysis as frozen whole blood, isolated PBMCs, or DNA extracted from either sample type. Details on this clone: Its antigen is still unknown. There are no base qualities to consult, and no much larger clone falls within one base.

TCRbeta CDR3 regions were amplified from genomic DNA by means of the immunoSEQ Assay, a bias-controlled multiplex PCR. Per the original workflow: Within the assay, amplification of reference gene primers was used to estimate how many nucleated cells each sample contained. Sequence reads were collapsed and filtered to measure the absolute abundance of every unique TCRbeta CDR3 rearrangement. For each sample, productive Simpson clonality was calculated as the square root of Simpson's diversity index over productive rearrangements. TCRdb retrieved this table from immuneACCESS and kept in-frame rearrangements only. Not all clones are present; in checked studies, unresolved V genes account for under half, and no reason is known for the remainder. That table gives V, J and clone size, and the DNA gave D and trimming. The sample table records 40,000 to 50,000 clones; about 90% of these occur just once. The top ten hold approximately 6% of the sample.

The sequence was collected from a man in his 70s with active COVID-19. The receptor chain draws on TRBV9 and TRBJ2-5; TRBD2 matches 10 bases in the middle. The sequenced material came from peripheral blood. The CDR3 region: CASRELAGSGTQYF. The DNA sequence is TGTGCCAGCAGGGAACTAGCGGGGTCCGGGACCCAGTACTTC.